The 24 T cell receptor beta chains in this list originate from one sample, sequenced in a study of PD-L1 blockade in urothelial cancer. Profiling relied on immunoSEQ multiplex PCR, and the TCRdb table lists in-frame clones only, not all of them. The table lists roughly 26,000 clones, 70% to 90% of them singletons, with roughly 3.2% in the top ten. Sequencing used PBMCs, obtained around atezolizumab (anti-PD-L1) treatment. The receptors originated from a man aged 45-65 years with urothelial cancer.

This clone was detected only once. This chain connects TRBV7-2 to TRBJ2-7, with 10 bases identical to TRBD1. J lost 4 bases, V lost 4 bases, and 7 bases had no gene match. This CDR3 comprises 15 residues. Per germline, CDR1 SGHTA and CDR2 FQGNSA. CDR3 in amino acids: CASSSGQGRGYEQYF. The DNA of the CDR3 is TGTGCCAGCAGCTCGGGACAGGGGAGAGGGTACGAGCAGTACTTC.

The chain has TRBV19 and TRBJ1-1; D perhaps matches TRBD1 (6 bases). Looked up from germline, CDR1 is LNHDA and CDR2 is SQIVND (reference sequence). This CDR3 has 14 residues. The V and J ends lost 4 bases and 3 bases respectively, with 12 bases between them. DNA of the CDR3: TGTGCCAGTAGTACGTACAGGGAAGACACTGAAGCTTTCTTT. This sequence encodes CASSTYREDTEAFF.

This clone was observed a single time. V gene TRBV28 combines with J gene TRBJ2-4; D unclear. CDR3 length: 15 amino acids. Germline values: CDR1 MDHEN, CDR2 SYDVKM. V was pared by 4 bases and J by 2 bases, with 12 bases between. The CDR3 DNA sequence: TGTGCCAGCAGTTCGAGGTGGGTGACCAAAAACATTCAGTACTTC. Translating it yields CASSSRWVTKNIQYF.

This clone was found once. The CDR3 bases are TGTGCCAGTAGTCTCGGACGTACTAGGAACGAGCAGTACTTC. Translation gives CASSLGRTRNEQYF. The gene calls are TRBV19 and TRBJ2-7, with D perhaps matching TRBD2 (5 bases). This CDR3 is built from 14 residues. The V and J ends lost 5 bases and 5 bases respectively, with 16 bases between them. Per germline, CDR1 LNHDA and CDR2 SQIVND (reference sequence). Combining the CDR3 with reference TRBV19 and TRBJ2-7 gives the whole variable domain DGGITQSPKYLFRKEGQNVTLSCEQNLNHDAMYWYRQDPGQGLRLIYYSQIVNDFQKGDIAEGYSVSREKKESFPLTVTSAQKNPTAFYLCASSLGRTRNEQYFGPGTRLTVT.

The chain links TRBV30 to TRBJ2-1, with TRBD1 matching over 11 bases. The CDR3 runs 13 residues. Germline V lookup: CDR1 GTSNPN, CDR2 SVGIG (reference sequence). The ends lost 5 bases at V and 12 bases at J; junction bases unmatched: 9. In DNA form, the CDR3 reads TGTGCCTGGGGGACAGGGGGTATGCGAGGGCAGTTCTTC. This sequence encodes CAWGTGGMRGQFF.

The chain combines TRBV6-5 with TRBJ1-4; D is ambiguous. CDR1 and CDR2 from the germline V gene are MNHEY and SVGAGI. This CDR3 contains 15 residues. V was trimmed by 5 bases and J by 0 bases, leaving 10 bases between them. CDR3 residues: CASSPGRSTNEKLFF. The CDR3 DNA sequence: TGTGCCAGCAGTCCCGGGAGGTCAACTAATGAAAAACTGTTTTTT.

Written as DNA, the CDR3 is TGTGCCAGCAGCCCCCAAAATACGCAGTATTTT. Translated, it gives CASSPQNTQYF. This chain joins TRBV9 and TRBJ2-3, with unresolved D. From germline, CDR1 is SGDLS and CDR2 YYNGEE. Trimming took off 4 bases at V and 7 bases at J, with 7 bases between the two ends. The CDR3 spans 11 residues. Full variable domain (missing parts from reference TRBV9 and TRBJ2-3): DSGVTQTPKHLITATGQRVTLRCSPRSGDLSVYWYQQSLDQGLQFLIQYYNGEERAKGNILERFSAQQFPDLHSELNLSSLELGDSALYFCASSPQNTQYFGPGTRLTVL.

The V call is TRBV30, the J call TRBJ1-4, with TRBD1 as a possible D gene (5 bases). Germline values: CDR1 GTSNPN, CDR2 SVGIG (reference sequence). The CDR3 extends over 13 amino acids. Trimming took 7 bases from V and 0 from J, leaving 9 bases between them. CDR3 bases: TGTGCCTATATACAGGCAACTAATGAAAAACTGTTTTTT. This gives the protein CAYIQATNEKLFF.

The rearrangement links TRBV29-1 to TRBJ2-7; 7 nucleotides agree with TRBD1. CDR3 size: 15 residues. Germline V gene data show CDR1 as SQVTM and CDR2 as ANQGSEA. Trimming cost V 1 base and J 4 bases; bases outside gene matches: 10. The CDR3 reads CSVEGVGGRIYEQYF. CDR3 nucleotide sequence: TGCAGCGTTGAAGGGGTAGGGGGCAGGATATACGAGCAGTACTTC.

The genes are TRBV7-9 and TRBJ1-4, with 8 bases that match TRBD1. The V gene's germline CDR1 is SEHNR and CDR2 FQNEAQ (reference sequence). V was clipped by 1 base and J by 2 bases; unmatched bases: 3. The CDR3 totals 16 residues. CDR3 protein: CASSLEGQGTNEKLFF. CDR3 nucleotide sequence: TGTGCCAGCAGCTTAGAAGGACAGGGCACTAATGAAAAACTGTTTTTT.

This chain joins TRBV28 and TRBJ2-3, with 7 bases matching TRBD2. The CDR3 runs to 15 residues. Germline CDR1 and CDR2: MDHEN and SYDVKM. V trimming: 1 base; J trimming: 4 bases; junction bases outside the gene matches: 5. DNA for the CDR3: TGTGCCAGCAGTTTATATCGAGGGAGGGCAGATACGCAGTATTTT. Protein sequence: CASSLYRGRADTQYF.

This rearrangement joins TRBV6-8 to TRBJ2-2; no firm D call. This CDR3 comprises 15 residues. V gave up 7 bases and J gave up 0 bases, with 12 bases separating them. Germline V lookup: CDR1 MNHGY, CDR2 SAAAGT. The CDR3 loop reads CASNHERPNTGELFF. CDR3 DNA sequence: TGTGCCAGCAATCACGAGCGTCCGAACACCGGGGAGCTGTTTTTT.

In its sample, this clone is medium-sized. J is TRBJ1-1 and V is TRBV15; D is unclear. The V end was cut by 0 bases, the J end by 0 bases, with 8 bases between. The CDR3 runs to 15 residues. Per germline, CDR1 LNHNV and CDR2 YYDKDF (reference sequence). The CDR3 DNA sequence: TGTGCCACCAGCAGAGATCTGCGGCTGAACACTGAAGCTTTCTTT. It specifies CATSRDLRLNTEAFF.

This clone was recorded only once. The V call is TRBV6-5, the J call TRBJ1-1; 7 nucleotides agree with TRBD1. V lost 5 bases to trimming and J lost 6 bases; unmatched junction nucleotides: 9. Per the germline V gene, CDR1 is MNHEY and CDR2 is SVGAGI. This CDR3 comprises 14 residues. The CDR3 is CASSQSDRWAEAFF. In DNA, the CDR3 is TGTGCCAGCAGTCAATCGGACAGGTGGGCTGAAGCTTTCTTT.

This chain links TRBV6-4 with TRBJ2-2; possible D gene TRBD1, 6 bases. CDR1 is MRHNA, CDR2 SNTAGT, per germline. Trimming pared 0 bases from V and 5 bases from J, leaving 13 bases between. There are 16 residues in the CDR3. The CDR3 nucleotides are TGTGCCAGCAGTGACTCGAAGGCAGGGGTGACCGGGGAGCTGTTTTTT. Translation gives CASSDSKAGVTGELFF.

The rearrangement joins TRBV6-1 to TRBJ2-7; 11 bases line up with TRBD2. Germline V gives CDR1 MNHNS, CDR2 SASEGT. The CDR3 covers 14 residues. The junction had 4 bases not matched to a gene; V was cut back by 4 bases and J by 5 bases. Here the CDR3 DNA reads TGTGCCAGCAGTGGCGGACTAGCGGGTGACGAGCAGTACTTC. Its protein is CASSGGLAGDEQYF.

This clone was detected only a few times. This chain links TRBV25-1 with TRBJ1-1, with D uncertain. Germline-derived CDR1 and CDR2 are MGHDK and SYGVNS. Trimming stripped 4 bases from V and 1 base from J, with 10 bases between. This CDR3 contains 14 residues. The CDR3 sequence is CASSGPTRNTEAFF. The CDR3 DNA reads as TGTGCCAGCAGTGGCCCAACGAGGAACACTGAAGCTTTCTTT.

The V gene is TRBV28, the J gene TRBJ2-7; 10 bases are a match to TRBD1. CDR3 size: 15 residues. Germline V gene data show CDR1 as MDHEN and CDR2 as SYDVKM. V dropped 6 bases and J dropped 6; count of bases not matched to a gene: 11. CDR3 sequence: CASREGTGVDREQYF. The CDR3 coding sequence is TGTGCCAGCAGGGAGGGGACAGGGGTGGATCGCGAGCAGTACTTC.

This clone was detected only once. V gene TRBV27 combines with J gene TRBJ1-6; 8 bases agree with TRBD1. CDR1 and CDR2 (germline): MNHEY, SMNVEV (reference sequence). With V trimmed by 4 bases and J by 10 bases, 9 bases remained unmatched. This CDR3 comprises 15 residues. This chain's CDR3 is CASSYGRDRGSPLHF. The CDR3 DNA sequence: TGTGCCAGCAGTTACGGGCGCGACAGGGGATCACCCCTCCACTTT.

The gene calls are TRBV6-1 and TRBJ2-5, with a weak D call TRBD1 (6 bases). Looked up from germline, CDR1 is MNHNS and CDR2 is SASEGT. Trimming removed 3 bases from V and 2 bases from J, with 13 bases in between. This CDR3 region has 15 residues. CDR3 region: CASSEWVGAQETQYF. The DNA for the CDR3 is TGTGCCAGCAGTGAGTGGGTGGGGGCACAAGAGACCCAGTACTTC.

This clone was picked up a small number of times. CDR3 loop: CASSATGQGADTQYF. In nucleotides, the CDR3 is TGTGCCAGCAGTGCCACCGGACAGGGGGCAGATACGCAGTATTTT. The chain is built from TRBV28 and TRBJ2-3; 10 nucleotides align to TRBD1. Trimming at V came to 5 bases and at J to 4 bases, leaving 6 bases not matched to a gene. The germline V gene encodes CDR1 MDHEN and CDR2 SYDVKM. The CDR3 consists of 15 residues. Based on the CDR3 plus reference TRBV28 and TRBJ2-3, the full variable domain is DVKVTQSSRYLVKRTGEKVFLECVQDMDHENMFWYRQDPGLGLRLIYFSYDVKMKEKGDIPEGYSVSREKKERFSLILESASTNQTSMYLCASSATGQGADTQYFGPGTRLTVL.

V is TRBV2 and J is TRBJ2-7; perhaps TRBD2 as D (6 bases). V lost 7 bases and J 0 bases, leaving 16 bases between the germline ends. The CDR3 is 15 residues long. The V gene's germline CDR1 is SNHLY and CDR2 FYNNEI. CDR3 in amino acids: CASNGGSGNSYEQYF. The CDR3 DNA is TGTGCCAGCAATGGAGGGTCGGGGAACTCCTACGAGCAGTACTTC.

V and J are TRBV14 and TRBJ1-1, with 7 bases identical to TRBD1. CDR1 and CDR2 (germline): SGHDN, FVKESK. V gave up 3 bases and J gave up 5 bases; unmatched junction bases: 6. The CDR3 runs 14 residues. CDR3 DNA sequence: TGTGCCAGCAGCCATCAGGGGGGTTGGACTGAAGCTTTCTTT. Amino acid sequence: CASSHQGGWTEAFF.

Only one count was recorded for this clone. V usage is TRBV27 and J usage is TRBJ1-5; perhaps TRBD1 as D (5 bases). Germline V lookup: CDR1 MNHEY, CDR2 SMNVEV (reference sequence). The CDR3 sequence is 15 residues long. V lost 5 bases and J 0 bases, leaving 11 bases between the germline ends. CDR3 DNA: TGTGCCAGCAGTACCCTGGGGGGTAGCAATCAGCCCCAGCATTTT. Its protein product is CASSTLGGSNQPQHF.